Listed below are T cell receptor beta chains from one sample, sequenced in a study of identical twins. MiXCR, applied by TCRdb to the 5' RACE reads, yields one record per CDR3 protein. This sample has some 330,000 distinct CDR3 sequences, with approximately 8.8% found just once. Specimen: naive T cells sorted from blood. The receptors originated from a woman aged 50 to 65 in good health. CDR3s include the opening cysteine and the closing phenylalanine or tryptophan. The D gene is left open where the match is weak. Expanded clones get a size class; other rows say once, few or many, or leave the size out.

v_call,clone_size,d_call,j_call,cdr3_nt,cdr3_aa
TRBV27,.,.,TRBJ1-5,TGTGCCAGCAGTTTAGGGGTTCATCAGCCCCAGCATTTT,CASSLGVHQPQHF
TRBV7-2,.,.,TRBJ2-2,TGTGCCAGCAGCCCCGCCCGGGCGAACACCGGGGAGCTGTTTTTT,CASSPARANTGELFF
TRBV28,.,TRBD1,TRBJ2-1,TGTGCCAGCAGTTTCTTGGACAGGGGCAAGTTCTTC,CASSFLDRGKFF
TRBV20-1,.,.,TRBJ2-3,TGCAGTGCTAGAGATAGCGCACCCACAGATACGCAGTATTTT,CSARDSAPTDTQYF
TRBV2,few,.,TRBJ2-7,TGTGCCAGCACCCTGGGTTTGGACGAGCAGTACTTC,CASTLGLDEQYF
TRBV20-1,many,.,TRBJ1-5,TGCAGTGCTAGATCGGCGGGGAGGGGCTTTAGCAATCAGCCCCAGCATTTT,CSARSAGRGFSNQPQHF
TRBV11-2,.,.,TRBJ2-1,TGTGCCAGCAGCTTCGCGGCAGGTACCTACAATGAGCAGTTCTTC,CASSFAAGTYNEQFF
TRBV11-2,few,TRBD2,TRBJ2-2,TGTGCCAGCAGCCCCCTTAGCGGGAGGGGTTCTAACACCGGGGAGCTGTTTTTT,CASSPLSGRGSNTGELFF
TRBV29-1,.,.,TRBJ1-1,TGCAGCGTCCGGGACATCAGTGCTGAAGCTTTCTTT,CSVRDISAEAFF
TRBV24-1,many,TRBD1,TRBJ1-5,TGTGCCACCAGTGACCACAGGGGTACTGGCAATCAGCCCCAGCATTTT,CATSDHRGTGNQPQHF
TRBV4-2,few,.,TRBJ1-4,TGTGCCAGCAGCCAAGATCGGCAGGATCTCAATGAAAAACTGTTTTTT,CASSQDRQDLNEKLFF
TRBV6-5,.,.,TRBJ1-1,TGTGCCAGCAGTTACTCGAGGGACCGGGTGACTGAAGCTTTCTTT,CASSYSRDRVTEAFF
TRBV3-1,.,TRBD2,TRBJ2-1,TGTGCCAGCAGCTTACTAGCGAATGAGCAGTTCTTC,CASSLLANEQFF
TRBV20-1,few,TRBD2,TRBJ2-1,TGCAGTGCCGAAGCGGGGAATGAGCAGTTCTTC,CSAEAGNEQFF
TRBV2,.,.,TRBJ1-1,TGTGCCAGCAGTGAAACAGCTTATAACACTGAAGCTTTCTTT,CASSETAYNTEAFF
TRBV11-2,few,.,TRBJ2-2,TGTGCCAGCAGCCAAGGCAGGGAGAACACCGGGGAGCTGTTTTTT,CASSQGRENTGELFF
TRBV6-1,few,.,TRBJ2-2,TGTGCCAGCAGAAGCCGGGACTCCCTTTTGGGGGAGCTGTTTTTT,CASRSRDSLLGELFF
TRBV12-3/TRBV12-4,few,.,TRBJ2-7,TGTGCCAGCAAGGCAGGGGGGTACGAGCAGTACTTC,CASKAGGYEQYF
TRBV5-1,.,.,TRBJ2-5,TGCGCCAGCAGCTTGGACCCGTTGGGGGAGACCCAGTACTTC,CASSLDPLGETQYF
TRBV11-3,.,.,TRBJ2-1,TGTGCCAGCAGCTTTTCGGGGACGTCCTACAATGAGCAGTTCTTC,CASSFSGTSYNEQFF
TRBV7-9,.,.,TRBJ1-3,TGTGCCAGCAGCTCAACTCGGGGGATGGTGAACACCATATATTTT,CASSSTRGMVNTIYF
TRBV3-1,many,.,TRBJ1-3,TGTGCCAGCAGCCTCGACGGAAACTCTGGAAACACCATATATTTT,CASSLDGNSGNTIYF
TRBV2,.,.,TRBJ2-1,TGTGCCAGCAGTGAGAGAGTAAACTCCTACAATGAGCAGTTCTTC,CASSERVNSYNEQFF
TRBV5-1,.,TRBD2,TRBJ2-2,TGCGCCAGCAGCGATCCAACCCGGCTCGGGAGGGGGAACACCGGGGAGCTGTTTTTT,CASSDPTRLGRGNTGELFF
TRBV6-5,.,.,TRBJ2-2,TGTGCCAGCCGAGGGGGAGGGTACACCGGGGAGCTGTTTTTT,CASRGGGYTGELFF
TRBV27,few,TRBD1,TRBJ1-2,TGTGCCAGCAGTACGCTTACAGGGGATGGCTACACCTTC,CASSTLTGDGYTF
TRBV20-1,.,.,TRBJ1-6,TGCAGTGCTCAAGACCAAGGACGGAGGTTAGGTTCACCCCTCCACTTT,CSAQDQGRRLGSPLHF
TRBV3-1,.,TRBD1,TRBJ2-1,TGTGCCAGCAGCCGTTTTCGGGACAGGGGTTATGAGCAGTTCTTC,CASSRFRDRGYEQFF
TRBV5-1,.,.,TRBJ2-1,TGCGCCAGCAAAAAGACACTTGGCGAGCAGTTCTTC,CASKKTLGEQFF
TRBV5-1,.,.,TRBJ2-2,TGCGCCAGCACCAGGGTCGGCACCGGGGGGCTGTTTTTT,CASTRVGTGGLFF
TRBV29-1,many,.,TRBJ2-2,TGCAGCGTCCTGGAGGGGGAGCTGTTTTTT,CSVLEGELFF
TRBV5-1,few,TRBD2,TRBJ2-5,TGCGCCAGCAGCTTGGTTCTAGCGGGAGAGACGGAGACCCAGTACTTC,CASSLVLAGETETQYF
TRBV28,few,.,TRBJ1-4,TGTGCCAGCACCCCGAGGAGTGAGGGAGTTCAAAATGAAAAACTGTTTTTT,CASTPRSEGVQNEKLFF
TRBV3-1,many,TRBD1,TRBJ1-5,TGTGCCAGCAGCCAAGGACAGGGGGGAAATCAGCCCCAGCATTTT,CASSQGQGGNQPQHF
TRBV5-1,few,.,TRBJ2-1,TGCGCCAGCAGCCTCCGGGACGGCAATGAGCAGTTCTTC,CASSLRDGNEQFF
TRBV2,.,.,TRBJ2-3,TGTGCCAGCGAGGGGTTAGATACGCAGTATTTT,CASEGLDTQYF
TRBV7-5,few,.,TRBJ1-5,.,CISVSTHQRGSNQPQHF
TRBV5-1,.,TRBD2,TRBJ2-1,TGCGCCAGCAGCGTAGCGGGAGTGAAGGTAGAGCAGTTCTTC,CASSVAGVKVEQFF
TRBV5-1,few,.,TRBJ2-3,TGCGCCAGCAGCTTGCCTTTAGTTGCCACAGATACGCAGTATTTT,CASSLPLVATDTQYF
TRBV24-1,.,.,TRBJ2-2,TGTGCCACCAAGGTAGAGAACACCGGGGAGCTGTTTTTT,CATKVENTGELFF
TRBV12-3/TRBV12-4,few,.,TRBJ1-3,TGTGCCAGCAGCTACCGGGCCAAGAGCTCTGGAAACACCATATATTTT,CASSYRAKSSGNTIYF
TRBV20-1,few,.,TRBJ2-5,TGCAGTGTCTCAAGCGGCACACAAGAGACCCAGTACTTC,CSVSSGTQETQYF
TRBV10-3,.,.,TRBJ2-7,TGTGCCATCAGGCTCACAGGTTCCTACGAGCAGTACTTC,CAIRLTGSYEQYF
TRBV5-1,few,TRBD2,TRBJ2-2,TGCGCCAGCAGCCAAAATGCCGGGACTAGCGGTACCGGGGAGCTGTTTTTT,CASSQNAGTSGTGELFF
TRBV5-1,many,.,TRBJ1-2,TGCGCCAGCAGCTCAACGACAGTGAATGGCTACACCTTC,CASSSTTVNGYTF
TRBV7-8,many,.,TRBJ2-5,TGTGCCAGCAGCGGCGACAGGAGAGAGACCCAGTACTTC,CASSGDRRETQYF
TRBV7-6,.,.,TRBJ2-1,TGTGCCAGCAGCTTAAGGGACTCTGAATACGAGCAGTTCTTC,CASSLRDSEYEQFF
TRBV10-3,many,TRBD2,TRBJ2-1,TGTGCCATCTCTTTCTCCGGGACTAGCGGAGTTTACAATGAGCAGTTCTTC,CAISFSGTSGVYNEQFF
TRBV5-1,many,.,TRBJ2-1,TGCGCCAGCAGCTTGGACGCGGAGCAGTTCTTC,CASSLDAEQFF
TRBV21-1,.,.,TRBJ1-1,TGTGCCAGCAGCAAAGCGCAAGAAGCTTTCTTT,CASSKAQEAFF
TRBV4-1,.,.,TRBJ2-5,TGCGCCAGCAGCCAAGATCTTGTGTACCAAGAGACCCAGTACTTC,CASSQDLVYQETQYF